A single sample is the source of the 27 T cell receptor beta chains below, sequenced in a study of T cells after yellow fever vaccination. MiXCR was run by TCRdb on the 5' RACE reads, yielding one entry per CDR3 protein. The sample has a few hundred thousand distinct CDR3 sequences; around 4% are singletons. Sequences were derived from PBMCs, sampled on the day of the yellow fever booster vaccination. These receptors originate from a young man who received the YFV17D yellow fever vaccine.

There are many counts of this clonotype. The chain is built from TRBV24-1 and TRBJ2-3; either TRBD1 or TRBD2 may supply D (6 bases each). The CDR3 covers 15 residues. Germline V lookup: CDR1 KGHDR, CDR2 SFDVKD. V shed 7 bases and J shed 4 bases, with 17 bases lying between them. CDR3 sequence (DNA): TGTGCCACCAGGGGGGCCCTCGGGAGCGCAGATACGCAGTATTTT. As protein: CATRGALGSADTQYF.

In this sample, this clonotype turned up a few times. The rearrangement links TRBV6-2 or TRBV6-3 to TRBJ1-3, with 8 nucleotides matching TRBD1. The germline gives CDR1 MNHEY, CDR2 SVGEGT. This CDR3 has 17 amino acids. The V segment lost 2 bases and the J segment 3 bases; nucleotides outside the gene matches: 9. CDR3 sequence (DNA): TGTGCCAGCAGTTACACCGGGACAGGTTTACGTGGAAACACCATATATTTT. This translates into CASSYTGTGLRGNTIYF.

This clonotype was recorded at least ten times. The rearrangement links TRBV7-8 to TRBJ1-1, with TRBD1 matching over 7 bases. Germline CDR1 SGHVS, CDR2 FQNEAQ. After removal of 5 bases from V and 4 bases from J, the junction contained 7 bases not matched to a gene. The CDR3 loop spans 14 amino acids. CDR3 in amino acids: CASSTGQAPTEAFF. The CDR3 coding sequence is TGTGCCAGCAGCACAGGACAGGCCCCCACTGAAGCTTTCTTT.

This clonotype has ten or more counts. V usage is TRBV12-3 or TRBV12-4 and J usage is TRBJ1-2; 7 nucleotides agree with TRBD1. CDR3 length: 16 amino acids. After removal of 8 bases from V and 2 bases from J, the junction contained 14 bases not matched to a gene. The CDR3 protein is CASSPKEGAWNYGYTF. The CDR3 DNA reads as TGTGCCAGCTCCCCTAAGGAGGGGGCTTGGAACTATGGCTACACCTTC.

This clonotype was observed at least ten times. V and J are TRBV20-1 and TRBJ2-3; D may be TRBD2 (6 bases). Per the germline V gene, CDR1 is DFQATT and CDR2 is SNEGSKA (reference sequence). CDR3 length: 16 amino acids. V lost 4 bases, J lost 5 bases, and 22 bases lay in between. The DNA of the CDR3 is TGCAGTGCTAAAGTCATTAGGAGGGGTTCACAAGATACGCAGTATTTT. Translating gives CSAKVIRRGSQDTQYF.

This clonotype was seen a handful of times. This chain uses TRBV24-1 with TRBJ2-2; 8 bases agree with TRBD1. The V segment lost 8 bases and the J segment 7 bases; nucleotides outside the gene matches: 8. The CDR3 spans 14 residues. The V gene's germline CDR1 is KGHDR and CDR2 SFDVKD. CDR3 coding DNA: TGTGCCACCAAAGAGCAGGGGGCTAACGGGGAGCTGTTTTTT. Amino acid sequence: CATKEQGANGELFF.

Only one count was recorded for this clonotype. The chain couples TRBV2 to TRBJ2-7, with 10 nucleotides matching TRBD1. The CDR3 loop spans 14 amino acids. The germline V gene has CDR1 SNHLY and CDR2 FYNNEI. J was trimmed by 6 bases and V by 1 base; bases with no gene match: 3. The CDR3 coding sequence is TGTGCCAGCAGTGAAGAGACAGGGGGCGGCGAGCAGTACTTC. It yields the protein CASSEETGGGEQYF.

The CDR3 DNA follows: TGTGCCACCAGCAGAGATGGGGGTTACTATGGCTACACCTTC. This sequence encodes CATSRDGGYYGYTF. The genes are TRBV15 and TRBJ1-2; a possible D gene is TRBD1 (5 bases). The CDR3 is 14 amino acids. The V end lost 0 bases, the J end lost 3 bases, and 8 bases lay between the germline ends. Germline V gene sequence: CDR1 LNHNV, CDR2 YYDKDF (reference sequence).

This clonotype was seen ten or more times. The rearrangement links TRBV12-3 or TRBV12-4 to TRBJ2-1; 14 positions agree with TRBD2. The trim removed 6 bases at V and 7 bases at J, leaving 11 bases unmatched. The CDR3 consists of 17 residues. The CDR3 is CASRATRGTSGGNEQFF. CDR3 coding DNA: TGTGCCAGCAGGGCTACACGCGGGACTAGCGGGGGAAATGAGCAGTTCTTC.

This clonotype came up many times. In DNA, the CDR3 is TGTGCCAGCAGCAAGAGTTGGCAGGGGGCCTATGGCTACACCTTC. Translating gives CASSKSWQGAYGYTF. The gene calls are TRBV6-5 and TRBJ1-2; TRBD1 agrees at 8 bases. V lost 6 bases, J lost 4 bases, and 10 bases stayed unmatched. Germline loops: CDR1 MNHEY, CDR2 SVGAGI. The CDR3 length is 15 residues.

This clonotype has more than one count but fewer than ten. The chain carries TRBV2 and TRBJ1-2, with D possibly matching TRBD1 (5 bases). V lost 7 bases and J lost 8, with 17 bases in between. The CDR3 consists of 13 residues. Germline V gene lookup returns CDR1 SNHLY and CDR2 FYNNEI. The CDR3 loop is CASKGFGGFGYTF. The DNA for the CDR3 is TGTGCCAGCAAAGGATTCGGGGGGTTCGGCTACACCTTC.

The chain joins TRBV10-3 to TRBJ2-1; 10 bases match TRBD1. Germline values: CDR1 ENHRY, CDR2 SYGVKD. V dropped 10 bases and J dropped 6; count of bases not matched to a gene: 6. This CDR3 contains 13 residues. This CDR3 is CATGTGARNEQFF. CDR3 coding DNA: TGTGCCACCGGGACAGGGGCCCGCAATGAGCAGTTCTTC.

The CDR3: CASSFFFPPTGTEAFF. CDR3 bases: TGTGCCAGCAGCTTCTTTTTCCCCCCTACGGGTACTGAAGCTTTCTTT. The chain has TRBV7-9 and TRBJ1-1; D remains ambiguous. There are 16 residues in the CDR3. Germline lookup yields CDR1 SEHNR and CDR2 FQNEAQ (reference sequence). V lost 3 bases and J 5 bases, leaving 19 bases between the germline ends. Combining the CDR3 with reference TRBV7-9 and TRBJ1-1 gives the whole variable domain DTGVSQNPRHKITKRGQNVTFRCDPISEHNRLYWYRQTLGQGPEFLTYFQNEAQLEKSRLLSDRFSAERPKGSFSTLEIQRTEQGDSAMYLCASSFFFPPTGTEAFFGQGTRLTVV.

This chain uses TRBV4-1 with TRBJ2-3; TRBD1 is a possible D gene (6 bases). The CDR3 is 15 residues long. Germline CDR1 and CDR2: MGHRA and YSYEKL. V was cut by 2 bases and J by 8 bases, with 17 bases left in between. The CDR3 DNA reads TGCGCCAGCAGCCAATGGGGACAAGGCTACGGTACGCAGTATTTT. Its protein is CASSQWGQGYGTQYF.

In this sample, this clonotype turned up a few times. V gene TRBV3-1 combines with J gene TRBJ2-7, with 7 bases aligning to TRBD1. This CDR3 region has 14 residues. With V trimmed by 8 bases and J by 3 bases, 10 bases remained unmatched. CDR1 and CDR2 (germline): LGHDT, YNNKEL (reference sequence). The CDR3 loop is CASQDRDSSYEQYF. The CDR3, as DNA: TGTGCCAGCCAAGACCGGGACAGTAGCTACGAGCAGTACTTC.

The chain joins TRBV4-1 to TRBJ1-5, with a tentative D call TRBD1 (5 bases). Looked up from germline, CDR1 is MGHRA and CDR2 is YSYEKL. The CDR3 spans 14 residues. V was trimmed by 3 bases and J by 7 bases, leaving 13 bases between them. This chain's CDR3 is CASSQGSGDQPQHF. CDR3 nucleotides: TGCGCCAGCAGCCAGGGGTCCGGGGACCAGCCCCAGCATTTT.

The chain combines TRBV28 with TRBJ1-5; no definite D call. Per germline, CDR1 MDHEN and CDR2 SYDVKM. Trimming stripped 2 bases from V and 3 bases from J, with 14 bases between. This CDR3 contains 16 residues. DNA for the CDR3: TGTGCCAGCAGTTTACGGTGGGCAGGCCCCAATCAGCCCCAGCATTTT. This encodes CASSLRWAGPNQPQHF.

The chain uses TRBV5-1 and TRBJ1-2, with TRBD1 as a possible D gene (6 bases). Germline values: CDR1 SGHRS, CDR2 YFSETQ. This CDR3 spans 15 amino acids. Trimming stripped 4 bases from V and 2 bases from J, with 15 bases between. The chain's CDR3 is CASSRAGGSNYGYTF. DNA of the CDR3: TGCGCCAGCAGCCGAGCGGGGGGCTCAAACTATGGCTACACCTTC.

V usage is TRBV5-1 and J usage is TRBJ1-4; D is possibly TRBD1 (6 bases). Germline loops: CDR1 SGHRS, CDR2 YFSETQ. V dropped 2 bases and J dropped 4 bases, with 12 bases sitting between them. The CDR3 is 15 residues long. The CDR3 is CASSFWGRDNEKLFF. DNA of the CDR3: TGCGCCAGCAGCTTCTGGGGGCGAGATAATGAAAAACTGTTTTTT. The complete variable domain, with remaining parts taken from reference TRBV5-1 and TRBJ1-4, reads KAGVTQTPRYLIKTRGQQVTLSCSPISGHRSVSWYQQTPGQGLQFLFEYFSETQRNKGNFPGRFSGRQFSNSRSEMNVSTLELGDSALYLCASSFWGRDNEKLFFGSGTQLSVL.

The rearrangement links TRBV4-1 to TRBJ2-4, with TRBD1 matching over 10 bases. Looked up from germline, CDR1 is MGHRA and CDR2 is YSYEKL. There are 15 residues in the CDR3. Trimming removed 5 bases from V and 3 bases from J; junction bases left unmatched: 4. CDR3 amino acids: CASSNGQGGKNIQYF. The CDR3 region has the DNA TGCGCCAGCAGCAACGGACAGGGGGGCAAAAACATTCAGTACTTC.

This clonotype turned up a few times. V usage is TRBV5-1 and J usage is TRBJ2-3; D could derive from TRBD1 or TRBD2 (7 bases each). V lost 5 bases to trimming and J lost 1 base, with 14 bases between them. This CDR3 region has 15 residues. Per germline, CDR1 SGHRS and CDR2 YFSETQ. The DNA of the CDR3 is TGCGCCAGCAGTGGGAGGGGGCGAGGCACAGATACGCAGTATTTT. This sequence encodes CASSGRGRGTDTQYF.

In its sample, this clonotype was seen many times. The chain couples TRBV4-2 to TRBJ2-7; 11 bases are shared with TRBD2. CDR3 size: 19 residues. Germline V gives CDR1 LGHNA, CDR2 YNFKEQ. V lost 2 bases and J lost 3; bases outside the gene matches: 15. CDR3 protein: CASSQIGGGRTSGYYEQYF. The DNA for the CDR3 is TGTGCCAGCAGCCAAATCGGGGGTGGCAGGACTAGCGGGTACTACGAGCAGTACTTC.

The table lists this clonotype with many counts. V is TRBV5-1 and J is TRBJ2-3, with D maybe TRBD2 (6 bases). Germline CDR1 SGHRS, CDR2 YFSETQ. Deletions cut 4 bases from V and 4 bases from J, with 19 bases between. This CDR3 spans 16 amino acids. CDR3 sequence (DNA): TGCGCCAGCAGCCCGCCTGCCTGGGACTCGGCAGATACGCAGTATTTT. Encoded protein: CASSPPAWDSADTQYF.

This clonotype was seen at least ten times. The CDR3 DNA is TGTGCCAGCAGCTCCCGACAGGGTGTGACCCAGTACTTC. Protein sequence: CASSSRQGVTQYF. The chain employs TRBV7-9 and TRBJ2-5; TRBD1 matches 7 bases. From germline, CDR1 is SEHNR and CDR2 FQNEAQ (reference sequence). The CDR3 sequence is 13 residues long. Trimming at V came to 4 bases and at J to 7 bases, leaving 6 bases not matched to a gene. The variable domain in full, completed from reference TRBV7-9 and TRBJ2-5, reads DTGVSQNPRHKITKRGQNVTFRCDPISEHNRLYWYRQTLGQGPEFLTYFQNEAQLEKSRLLSDRFSAERPKGSFSTLEIQRTEQGDSAMYLCASSSRQGVTQYFGPGTRLLVL.

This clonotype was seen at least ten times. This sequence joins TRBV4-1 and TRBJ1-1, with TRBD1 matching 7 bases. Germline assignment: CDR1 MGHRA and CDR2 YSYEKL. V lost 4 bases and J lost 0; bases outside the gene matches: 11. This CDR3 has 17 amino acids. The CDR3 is CASSLQTWDSLNTEAFF. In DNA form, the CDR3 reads TGCGCCAGCAGCCTTCAAACTTGGGACAGTTTGAACACTGAAGCTTTCTTT.

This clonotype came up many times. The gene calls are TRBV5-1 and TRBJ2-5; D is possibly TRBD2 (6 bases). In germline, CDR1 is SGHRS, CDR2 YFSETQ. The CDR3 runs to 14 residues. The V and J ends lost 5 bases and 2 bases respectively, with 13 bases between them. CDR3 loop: CASSIGGSQETQYF. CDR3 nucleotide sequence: TGCGCCAGCAGTATCGGGGGATCACAAGAGACCCAGTACTTC.

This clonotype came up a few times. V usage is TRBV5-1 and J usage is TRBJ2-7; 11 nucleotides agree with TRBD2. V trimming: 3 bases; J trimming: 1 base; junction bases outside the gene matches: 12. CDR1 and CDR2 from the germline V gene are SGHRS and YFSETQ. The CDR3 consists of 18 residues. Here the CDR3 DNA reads TGCGCCAGCAGCTCGTCGTCCGTAACTAGCGGGGGATCCTACGAGCAGTACTTC. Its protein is CASSSSSVTSGGSYEQYF.